This T cell receptor beta chain derives from a study of cytomegalovirus exposure and HLA in healthy donors. Study-wide results and caveats: As a later analysis revealed, most CMV-associated TCR beta chains appeared HLA-restricted. The majority of TCR sequences were rare, yet some public TCRs appeared in many donors. For most subjects, TCR beta sequences were reported to predict HLA-A and HLA-B alleles with accuracy. An analysis done earlier found most TCR beta V segments productive about 90% or about 30% of the time.

CDR1 and CDR2 from the germline V gene are PRHDT and FYEKMQ (reference sequence). The CDR3 is 16 residues long. J gave up 6 bases and V 1 base, and 8 bases lay outside the gene matches. A word on this clone: Its antigen remains unidentified.

PCR employed 60 Vbeta and 13 Jbeta primers. Produced via immunoSEQ multiplex PCR; TCRdb's table is partial and in-frame only. This sample has 110,000 or so clones, with roughly 72% found just once. The J gene is TRBJ2-3, the V gene TRBV13; 9 positions agree with TRBD2. Sequencing was performed on PBMCs. The clonotype comes from a woman aged 40 to 49 in good health and CMV-seropositive. The CDR3 sequence: CASSLVPLAGLDTQYF. For the CDR3, the DNA is TGTGCCAGCAGCTTAGTTCCCCTAGCGGGATTGGATACGCAGTATTTT.